One T cell receptor beta chain is described in this entry. Under the authors' procedure: Estimation of nucleated cell counts relied on the amplification of reference gene primers. Using immunoSEQ multiplex PCR, the repertoire was profiled, and TCRdb retains in-frame clones only, with some absent. Clonal size and the V and J genes are those of that table, whereas D and trimming came from the DNA. Here the sample spans under 200,000 clones, around 82% being singletons. The data stem from a study of blood T cell repertoires in COVID-19. In the study overall: The study drew acute and convalescent COVID-19 samples from the United States, Italy and Spain. T cells, B-cell-depleted T cells, or PBMCs supplied cDNA or gDNA.

Germline values: CDR1 SGHRS, CDR2 YFSETQ. The CDR3 spans 18 residues. With 0 bases clipped from V and 2 bases from J, the junction kept 9 bases outside the gene matches. Sequenced: peripheral blood. The rearrangement uses TRBV5-1 and TRBJ2-1; TRBD2 agrees at 9 bases. The receptor comes from a man aged 18 to 30 with active or convalescent COVID-19. The CDR3 DNA reads as TGCGCCAGCAGCTTGGTTTCTAGCGGGACTTATACCTACAATGAGCAGTTCTTC. It yields the protein CASSLVSSGTYTYNEQFF. The variable domain in full, completed from reference TRBV5-1 and TRBJ2-1, reads KAGVTQTPRYLIKTRGQQVTLSCSPISGHRSVSWYQQTPGQGLQFLFEYFSETQRNKGNFPGRFSGRQFSNSRSEMNVSTLELGDSALYLCASSLVSSGTYTYNEQFFGPGTRLTVL.